The 27 T cell receptor beta chains reported below all come from one sample, sequenced in a study of blood T cell repertoires in COVID-19. Sequencing was performed with immunoSEQ multiplex PCR; in TCRdb, only in-frame clones are kept and a portion is missing. The profile shows about 270,000 clones, around nine tenths of them singletons. Input material: peripheral blood. These receptors were obtained from a man aged 35-49 years with active or convalescent COVID-19.

V gene TRBV6-5 combines with J gene TRBJ1-4, with 8 bases fitting TRBD1. This CDR3 is 14 amino acids long. Germline V gene lookup returns CDR1 MNHEY and CDR2 SVGAGI. V was clipped by 8 bases and J by 3 bases; unmatched bases: 5. The CDR3 DNA reads TGTGCCAGCGAGAAACAGGGGGCTAATGAAAAACTGTTTTTT. Its translation: CASEKQGANEKLFF.

This chain joins TRBV2 and TRBJ2-7, with a tentative D call TRBD1 (6 bases). Per germline, CDR1 SNHLY and CDR2 FYNNEI. V shed 8 bases and J shed 3 bases, with 17 bases lying between them. The CDR3 is 14 amino acids. As DNA, the CDR3 is TGTGCCAGCTCCCCACAGGGAGTCCGCTACGAGCAGTACTTC. It encodes CASSPQGVRYEQYF.

The chain is built from TRBV5-1 and TRBJ2-3; 9 nucleotides match TRBD2. This CDR3 is built from 15 residues. CDR1 is SGHRS, CDR2 YFSETQ, per germline. J gave up 4 bases and V 4 bases, and 7 bases lay outside the gene matches. The CDR3, as DNA: TGCGCCAGCAGCCAGACTAGCGGCGTTCCAGATACGCAGTATTTT. It yields the protein CASSQTSGVPDTQYF.

The V call is TRBV2, the J call TRBJ2-2, with 8 bases that match TRBD1. Trimming removed 4 bases from V and 1 base from J; junction bases left unmatched: 5. This CDR3 region has 16 residues. Germline V gives CDR1 SNHLY, CDR2 FYNNEI. This CDR3 reads CASSGFGTGNTGELFF. The CDR3 nucleotides read TGTGCCAGCAGTGGTTTTGGGACAGGGAACACCGGGGAGCTGTTTTTT. The complete variable domain, with remaining parts taken from reference TRBV2 and TRBJ2-2, reads EPEVTQTPSHQVTQMGQEVILRCVPISNHLYFYWYRQILGQKVEFLVSFYNNEISEKSEIFDDQFSVERPDGSNFTLKIRSTKLEDSAMYFCASSGFGTGNTGELFFGEGSRLTVL.

The chain has TRBV10-2 and TRBJ2-7; D might be TRBD2 (5 bases). The CDR3 contains 15 residues. V shed 3 bases and J shed 1 base, with 13 bases lying between them. The germline CDR1 and CDR2 sequences are WSHSY and SAAADI. The CDR3 protein is CASSEVGVGSYEQYF. The CDR3 DNA reads TGCGCCAGCAGTGAAGTCGGGGTTGGTTCCTACGAGCAGTACTTC.

The chain is built from TRBV27 and TRBJ2-1; 7 bases line up with TRBD2. Germline CDR1 MNHEY, CDR2 SMNVEV (reference sequence). The length of the CDR3 is 14 residues. V lost 5 bases to trimming and J lost 8 bases; unmatched junction nucleotides: 9. The CDR3 sequence is CASSGEAGRYEQFF. Here the CDR3 DNA reads TGTGCCAGCAGTGGGGAAGCGGGACGTTATGAGCAGTTCTTC.

The genes are TRBV13 and TRBJ2-7; tentatively, D is TRBD2 (6 bases). The CDR3 runs to 14 residues. CDR1 and CDR2 from the germline V gene are PRHDT and FYEKMQ (reference sequence). Trimming shortened V by 3 bases and J by 2 bases, and 11 bases separated the two germline ends. CDR3 bases: TGTGCCAGCAGCTTGAGCGGGTTCACCTACGAGCAGTACTTC. This sequence encodes CASSLSGFTYEQYF.

The CDR3: CASSPGLEMSEQYF. CDR3 DNA: TGTGCCAGCAGCCCAGGACTAGAAATGAGCGAGCAGTACTTC. V is TRBV4-2 and J is TRBJ2-7, with 7 bases aligning to TRBD2. Germline V gives CDR1 LGHNA, CDR2 YNFKEQ. V gave up 4 bases and J gave up 6 bases; unmatched junction bases: 9. CDR3 length: 14 amino acids.

This clone was observed a handful of times. The V call is TRBV6-5, the J call TRBJ2-1; 9 bases are shared with TRBD2. The V gene end was trimmed by 7 bases and the J gene end by 15 bases; junction bases not matched to a gene: 7. The CDR3 has 11 amino acids. From germline, CDR1 is MNHEY and CDR2 SVGAGI. DNA for the CDR3: TGTGCCAGCATTCGGCGGGGGGGCCTGTTCTTC. This translates into CASIRRGGLFF.

The J gene is TRBJ2-7, the V gene TRBV18; TRBD2 aligns across 7 bases. Germline-derived CDR1 and CDR2 are KGHSH and LQKENI. This CDR3 has 15 amino acids. With 2 bases clipped from V and 4 bases from J, the junction kept 8 bases outside the gene matches. The CDR3 DNA is TGTGCCAGCTCACCAGGGGCGGGAGTCTGGTACGAGCAGTACTTC. As protein: CASSPGAGVWYEQYF.

The J gene is TRBJ1-2, the V gene TRBV30; D might be TRBD1 (5 bases). The CDR3 runs to 13 residues. Deletions cut 1 base from V and 8 bases from J, with 14 bases between. Germline V lookup: CDR1 GTSNPN, CDR2 SVGIG (reference sequence). This chain's CDR3 is CAWSGAGILGYTF. The CDR3 nucleotides are TGTGCCTGGAGTGGAGCAGGGATACTCGGCTACACCTTC.

The V and J genes are TRBV9 and TRBJ1-1; the match to TRBD1 covers 7 bases. The germline V gene has CDR1 SGDLS and CDR2 YYNGEE. The CDR3 is made up of 14 amino acids. With V trimmed by 3 bases and J by 1 base, 3 bases remained unmatched. This chain's CDR3 is CASSGGQQNTEAFF. The DNA of the CDR3 is TGTGCCAGCAGCGGGGGACAGCAGAACACTGAAGCTTTCTTT.

The chain has TRBV6-5 and TRBJ1-4; no firm D call. Deletions cut 6 bases from V and 0 bases from J, with 11 bases between. CDR1 MNHEY and CDR2 SVGAGI come from the germline V gene. The CDR3 has 15 residues. CDR3 region: CASSLPRTTNEKLFF. Here the CDR3 DNA reads TGTGCCAGCAGCCTCCCCAGGACAACTAATGAAAAACTGTTTTTT.

This CDR3 is CASSESFGPGAQPQHF. The DNA of the CDR3 is TGCGCCAGCAGTGAGTCATTTGGGCCAGGGGCTCAGCCCCAGCATTTT. The rearrangement links TRBV10-2 to TRBJ1-5, with D maybe TRBD1 (6 bases). Trimming cost V 0 bases and J 6 bases, with 15 bases left between them. Germline assignment: CDR1 WSHSY and CDR2 SAAADI. There are 16 residues in the CDR3.

J is TRBJ1-6 and V is TRBV7-9, with 8 bases fitting TRBD1. This CDR3 region has 14 residues. Germline assignment: CDR1 SEHNR and CDR2 FQNEAQ (reference sequence). Trimming removed 5 bases from V and 5 bases from J; junction bases left unmatched: 2. The CDR3 DNA is TGTGCCAGCAGCCCGGACAGGGATAATTCACCCCTCCACTTT. Translating it yields CASSPDRDNSPLHF.

Regarding this clone: Other DNA sequences within the sample encode an identical CDR3. This sequence joins TRBV28 and TRBJ1-5, with a possible D match to TRBD1 (6 bases). The V and J ends lost 8 bases and 1 base respectively, with 9 bases between them. Germline V gene lookup returns CDR1 MDHEN and CDR2 SYDVKM. This CDR3 region has 13 residues. The CDR3 DNA sequence: TGTGCCAGCCGGGGGGCGAGCAATCAGCCCCAGCATTTT. Encoded protein: CASRGASNQPQHF.

This sequence joins TRBV28 and TRBJ1-2; no reliable D call. V dropped 6 bases and J dropped 4 bases, with 9 bases sitting between them. The length of the CDR3 is 12 residues. CDR1 and CDR2 (germline): MDHEN, SYDVKM. CDR3 sequence (DNA): TGTGCCAGCAGCCGGGTGGGCTATGGCTACACCTTC. Translated: CASSRVGYGYTF.

V and J are TRBV15 and TRBJ1-1, with TRBD1 identical over 7 bases. The CDR3 is 16 amino acids. Per germline, CDR1 LNHNV and CDR2 YYDKDF (reference sequence). V trimming: 5 bases; J trimming: 0 bases; junction bases outside the gene matches: 9. CDR3 sequence reads: CATSPQPQGMNTEAFF. CDR3 in DNA: TGTGCCACCAGCCCCCAGCCACAGGGGATGAACACTGAAGCTTTCTTT.

The chain couples TRBV19 to TRBJ1-5; D might be TRBD1 (6 bases). From germline, CDR1 is LNHDA and CDR2 SQIVND (reference sequence). This CDR3 is 14 amino acids long. V was clipped by 3 bases and J by 6 bases, with 12 bases between them. CDR3 residues: CASSIGGAAQPQHF. DNA for the CDR3: TGTGCCAGTAGTATCGGGGGGGCTGCTCAGCCCCAGCATTTT.

The V and J genes are TRBV7-9 and TRBJ2-3; a possible D gene is TRBD1 (6 bases). The CDR3 consists of 17 residues. Between the trimmed V and J ends, which lost 3 bases and 6 bases, there was a span of 22 bases. Germline assignment: CDR1 SEHNR and CDR2 FQNEAQ (reference sequence). CDR3 bases: TGTGCCAGCAGCTTGAGAGGGGGTAGGGATCCTCCCGATACGCAGTATTTT. It codes for CASSLRGGRDPPDTQYF.

The chain uses TRBV7-9 and TRBJ1-6, with a weak D call TRBD1 (5 bases). CDR1 is SEHNR, CDR2 FQNEAQ, per germline (reference sequence). The CDR3 contains 14 residues. The V and J ends lost 5 bases and 10 bases respectively, with 15 bases between them. CDR3 nucleotide sequence: TGTGCCAGCAGCGGCCGGGGGGAGGAATCACCCCTCCACTTT. Translating gives CASSGRGEESPLHF.

V usage is TRBV7-3 and J usage is TRBJ1-1; 9 bases fit TRBD1. Germline V CDR1 and CDR2: SGHTA, FQGTGA. This CDR3 has 13 residues. J was trimmed by 11 bases and V by 2 bases; bases with no gene match: 6. This CDR3 reads CASSLDRGSWAFF. CDR3 nucleotide sequence: TGTGCCAGCAGCTTAGACAGGGGGAGTTGGGCTTTCTTT.

The V and J genes are TRBV19 and TRBJ2-7; tentative D call: TRBD2 (6 bases). Germline CDR1 reads LNHDA; CDR2 reads SQIVND (reference sequence). Trimming removed 3 bases from V and 2 bases from J, with 17 bases in between. This CDR3 contains 16 residues. The chain's CDR3 is CASSIAGPPTPYEQYF. The CDR3 DNA reads TGTGCCAGTAGTATCGCGGGACCTCCAACCCCCTACGAGCAGTACTTC.

The chain is built from TRBV27 and TRBJ1-1, with 10 positions matching TRBD1. This CDR3 spans 16 amino acids. V shed 1 base, J shed 4 bases, and the junction held 6 bases outside the gene matches. Germline V gene lookup returns CDR1 MNHEY and CDR2 SMNVEV (reference sequence). CDR3 amino acids: CASSLWDRGGVTEAFF. CDR3 in DNA: TGTGCCAGCAGTTTATGGGACAGGGGAGGGGTCACTGAAGCTTTCTTT.

This chain connects TRBV19 to TRBJ1-4; 7 nucleotides line up with TRBD1. The CDR3 consists of 15 residues. The V gene's germline CDR1 is LNHDA and CDR2 SQIVND (reference sequence). V dropped 3 bases and J dropped 5; count of bases not matched to a gene: 6. The DNA of the CDR3 is TGTGCCAGTAGTATGGAAACAGGGGAGAATGAAAAACTGTTTTTT. This translates into CASSMETGENEKLFF.

V usage is TRBV14 and J usage is TRBJ1-6, with TRBD1 matching over 8 bases. The V gene end was trimmed by 4 bases and the J gene end by 9 bases; junction bases not matched to a gene: 8. The germline V gene has CDR1 SGHDN and CDR2 FVKESK. The length of the CDR3 is 15 residues. The DNA for the CDR3 is TGTGCCAGCAGCCCAAGCAGGGGGCTTTTTTCACCCCTCCACTTT. Translating it yields CASSPSRGLFSPLHF.

This sequence joins TRBV10-2 and TRBJ2-7; D perhaps matches TRBD1 (5 bases). The CDR3 has 16 amino acids. Germline V gives CDR1 WSHSY, CDR2 SAAADI. V was trimmed by 4 bases and J by 1 base, leaving 17 bases between them. In DNA, the CDR3 is TGCGCCAGCAGTGTTGGTGTAGGGGTGGGGTCCTACGAGCAGTACTTC. This encodes CASSVGVGVGSYEQYF.